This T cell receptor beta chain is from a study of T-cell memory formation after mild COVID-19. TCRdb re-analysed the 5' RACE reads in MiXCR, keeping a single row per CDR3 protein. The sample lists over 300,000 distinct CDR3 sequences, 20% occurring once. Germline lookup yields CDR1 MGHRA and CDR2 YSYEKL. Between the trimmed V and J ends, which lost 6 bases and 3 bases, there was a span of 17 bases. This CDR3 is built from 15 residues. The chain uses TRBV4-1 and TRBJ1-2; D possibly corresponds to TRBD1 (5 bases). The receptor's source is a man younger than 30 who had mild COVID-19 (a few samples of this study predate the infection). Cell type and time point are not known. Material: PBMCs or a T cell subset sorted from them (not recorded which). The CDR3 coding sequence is TGCGCCAGCAGGGCTCCAGGGAATGGTCACTATGGCTACACCTTC. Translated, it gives CASRAPGNGHYGYTF.